This T cell receptor beta chain was sequenced for a study of blood T cells in healthy people across ages. Study outcomes and limitations: In these data, TCR beta diversity tracked strongly with naive T cell percentage. Whereas aged donors had fewer naive CD4+ cells, long-lived donors had more of them and higher diversity.

In regard to this clonotype: Its antigen is undetermined.

Between the trimmed V and J ends, which lost 3 bases and 6 bases, there was a span of 17 bases. This CDR3 region has 16 residues. The germline gives CDR1 SGHDN, CDR2 FVKESK. Extraction yielded at least 5.5 micrograms of total RNA per sample. The second PCR ran about 6 to 12 cycles with a sample-barcoded 5' primer and J-beta primers. Samples each returned at least 3 million CDR3-containing paired-end reads. A single record per CDR3 protein comes from TCRdb applying MiXCR to the 5' RACE reads. The profile covers fewer than 2,000,000 distinct CDR3 sequences, with about 39% appearing a single time and about 21% taken by the ten largest.

Sequenced sample: blood. The sequence derives from a human donor in good health. This rearrangement joins TRBV14 to TRBJ1-4; D might be TRBD1 (6 bases). As DNA, the CDR3 is TGTGCCAGCAGCCATTCCACGACAGGTCGCGATGAAAAACTGTTTTTT. It encodes CASSHSTTGRDEKLFF.